One sample yielded the 22 T cell receptor beta chains listed below, sequenced in a study of blood T cell repertoires in COVID-19 (dated by TCRdb to 2018 to 2020). To prepare the library, the immunoSEQ multiplex PCR assay was applied. The source is immuneACCESS, and TCRdb retained only in-frame sequences with V and J called. Part of the clones is not carried over; for the studies checked, unresolved V genes explain less than half of this, and the remainder is unexplained. The sample table holds around 160,000 clones, of which over 75% were seen once. In total, the top ten clones hold roughly 11% of the sample. The sample comprised PBMCs or T cells enriched from blood (not recorded which). Receptor source: a man aged 50 or older who had recovered from COVID-19.

The chain carries TRBV19 and TRBJ2-2; 11 bases are shared with TRBD1. The trim removed 5 bases at V and 6 bases at J, leaving 5 bases unmatched. The CDR3 covers 15 residues. CDR1 is LNHDA, CDR2 SQIVND, per germline (reference sequence). CDR3 DNA sequence: TGTGCCAGTAGTGACCGGGACAGGGGGTCCGGGGAGCTGTTTTTT. Translating gives CASSDRDRGSGELFF.

This sequence joins TRBV19 and TRBJ1-2, with 7 bases identical to TRBD1. The CDR3 consists of 15 residues. The junction had 15 bases not matched to a gene; V was cut back by 6 bases and J by 8 bases. The V gene's germline CDR1 is LNHDA and CDR2 SQIVND (reference sequence). The CDR3: CASSSSDPRGNGYTF. The CDR3 DNA is TGTGCCAGTAGCTCCTCAGATCCCAGGGGGAACGGCTACACCTTC.

The V gene is TRBV6-5, the J gene TRBJ1-4; D is possibly TRBD1 (5 bases). The CDR3 extends over 14 amino acids. Germline CDR1 and CDR2: MNHEY and SVGAGI. Trimming cost V 2 bases and J 6 bases, with 10 bases left between them. The CDR3 loop reads CASSYKGRDEKLFF. In DNA, the CDR3 is TGTGCCAGCAGTTACAAGGGGAGGGATGAAAAACTGTTTTTT.

The chain is built from TRBV27 and TRBJ1-2; the match to TRBD1 covers 7 bases. Germline lookup yields CDR1 MNHEY and CDR2 SMNVEV (reference sequence). This CDR3 contains 13 residues. V gave up 9 bases and J gave up 4 bases; unmatched junction bases: 8. The CDR3 loop is CASAPGQIYGYTF. The CDR3 nucleotides read TGTGCCAGTGCGCCGGGACAGATCTATGGCTACACCTTC.

The sample holds a few counts of this clone. Other DNA sequences from this sample encode an identical CDR3 as well. This chain joins TRBV7-2 and TRBJ1-3; 8 nucleotides line up with TRBD1. Trimming cost V 6 bases and J 2 bases; bases outside gene matches: 0. The CDR3 extends over 13 amino acids. CDR1 and CDR2 (germline): SGHTA, FQGNSA. The CDR3 DNA follows: TGTGCCAGCAGGGACAGGGCTGGAAACACCATATATTTT. The encoded protein is CASRDRAGNTIYF.

This sequence joins TRBV14 and TRBJ2-3, with D possibly TRBD1 on 5 matching bases. The length of the CDR3 is 12 residues. Germline loops: CDR1 SGHDN, CDR2 FVKESK. The V and J ends lost 8 bases and 1 base respectively, with 7 bases between them. The CDR3 here is CASSQGTDTQYF. In nucleotides, the CDR3 is TGTGCCAGCTCACAGGGCACAGATACGCAGTATTTT.

Only one count was recorded for this clone. The DNA for the CDR3 is TGCAGTGCTAGTAACAGGGCGAGCACAGATACGCAGTATTTT. Protein: CSASNRASTDTQYF. This sequence joins TRBV20-1 and TRBJ2-3; D is perhaps TRBD1 (6 bases). The CDR3 is 14 residues long. V lost 3 bases to trimming and J lost 0 bases, with 10 bases between them. Germline values: CDR1 DFQATT, CDR2 SNEGSKA (reference sequence).

The genes are TRBV11-2 and TRBJ2-3; 10 nucleotides line up with TRBD1. With V trimmed by 5 bases and J by 4 bases, 3 bases remained unmatched. The CDR3 is made up of 14 amino acids. Germline V gene lookup returns CDR1 SGHAT and CDR2 FQNNGV. The CDR3 sequence: CASSQDRGPDTQYF. In DNA, the CDR3 is TGTGCCAGCAGCCAAGACAGGGGGCCAGATACGCAGTATTTT.

Only one count was recorded for this clone. The chain links TRBV15 to TRBJ2-1; D remains unclear. Germline lookup yields CDR1 LNHNV and CDR2 YYDKDF (reference sequence). The CDR3 runs to 14 residues. V was clipped by 0 bases and J by 10 bases, with 13 bases between them. CDR3 sequence (DNA): TGTGCCACCAGCAGAGAACGCGTTCAGAGGGAGCAGTTCTTC. It codes for CATSRERVQREQFF. The whole variable domain, remainder taken from reference TRBV15 and TRBJ2-1, is DAMVIQNPRYQVTQFGKPVTLSCSQTLNHNVMYWYQQKSSQAPKLLFHYYDKDFNNEADTPDNFQSRRPNTSFCFLDIRSPGLGDTAMYLCATSRERVQREQFFGPGTRLTVL.

The rearrangement joins TRBV30 to TRBJ2-7, with D perhaps matching TRBD2 (5 bases). Germline CDR1 reads GTSNPN; CDR2 reads SVGIG (reference sequence). Trimming pared 5 bases from V and 2 bases from J, leaving 10 bases between. The CDR3 spans 12 residues. The CDR3 is CAWARDTYEQYF. CDR3 coding DNA: TGTGCCTGGGCGAGGGATACCTACGAGCAGTACTTC.

The chain employs TRBV2 and TRBJ2-3, with D possibly matching TRBD2 (5 bases). This CDR3 is built from 13 residues. Germline V gene sequence: CDR1 SNHLY, CDR2 FYNNEI. Trimming removed 2 bases at V and 4 bases at J, with 7 bases between. The DNA of the CDR3 is TGTGCCAGCAGTGAACTGCGGGCAGATACGCAGTATTTT. It yields the protein CASSELRADTQYF.

The chain recombines TRBV19 with TRBJ2-2; D not resolved. V was clipped by 5 bases and J by 6 bases, with 16 bases between them. The CDR3 extends over 15 amino acids. From germline, CDR1 is LNHDA and CDR2 SQIVND (reference sequence). This CDR3 is CASSADETGAGELFF. CDR3 DNA sequence: TGTGCCAGTAGTGCGGATGAAACTGGCGCCGGGGAGCTGTTTTTT.

This CDR3 reads CATTIQGGEKLFF. The CDR3 DNA sequence: TGTGCCACTACAATACAGGGAGGGGAAAAACTGTTTTTT. The V gene is TRBV6-5, the J gene TRBJ1-4; D perhaps matches TRBD1 (6 bases). The CDR3 extends over 13 amino acids. Trimming stripped 10 bases from V and 8 bases from J, with 17 bases between. CDR1 and CDR2 (germline): MNHEY, SVGAGI.

The gene calls are TRBV5-1 and TRBJ2-1; no definite D call. Trimming left V 2 bases short and J 1 base short, with 13 bases between. Germline assignment: CDR1 SGHRS and CDR2 YFSETQ. CDR3 length equals 16 residues. Here the CDR3 DNA reads TGCGCCAGCAGCTTCGATGAGGCTACATCCTACAATGAGCAGTTCTTC. Translating it yields CASSFDEATSYNEQFF.

This chain uses TRBV19 with TRBJ2-7; D is perhaps TRBD1 (5 bases). Between the trimmed V and J ends, which lost 3 bases and 2 bases, there was a span of 8 bases. Germline V CDR1 and CDR2: LNHDA, SQIVND (reference sequence). This CDR3 contains 13 residues. The CDR3 sequence is CASSIDSAYEQYF. The CDR3 DNA sequence: TGTGCCAGTAGTATTGACAGTGCCTACGAGCAGTACTTC.

This sequence joins TRBV18 and TRBJ2-6; 9 nucleotides agree with TRBD1. Germline V lookup: CDR1 KGHSH, CDR2 LQKENI. With 4 bases clipped from V and 0 bases from J, the junction kept 4 bases outside the gene matches. The CDR3 is made up of 17 amino acids. CDR3 residues: CASSLDRGSSGANVLTF. CDR3 nucleotide sequence: TGTGCCAGCTCACTCGACAGGGGGAGCTCTGGGGCCAACGTCCTGACTTTC.

This clone showed up just a few times. V and J are TRBV5-1 and TRBJ2-2; D is uncertain. Trimming removed 2 bases at V and 0 bases at J, with 8 bases between. The CDR3 is 15 residues long. Germline lookup yields CDR1 SGHRS and CDR2 YFSETQ. Here the CDR3 reads CASSFGSSNTGELFF. In nucleotides, the CDR3 is TGCGCCAGCAGCTTCGGTAGCTCGAACACCGGGGAGCTGTTTTTT.

The chain has TRBV19 and TRBJ2-1, with TRBD1 identical over 8 bases. Germline lookup yields CDR1 LNHDA and CDR2 SQIVND (reference sequence). V dropped 7 bases and J dropped 1; count of bases not matched to a gene: 6. The CDR3 totals 15 residues. CDR3 sequence: CASTIDRGSYNEQFF. The CDR3 DNA follows: TGTGCCAGTACAATAGACAGGGGATCCTACAATGAGCAGTTCTTC.

The V call is TRBV7-6, the J call TRBJ2-7; 12 bases map to TRBD1. The length of the CDR3 is 16 residues. CDR1 is SGHVS, CDR2 FNYEAQ, per germline. Trimming removed 0 bases from V and 4 bases from J; junction bases left unmatched: 4. DNA for the CDR3: TGTGCCAGCAGCTTAGCAGGGACAGGGGGCTCGTACGAGCAGTACTTC. Translation: CASSLAGTGGSYEQYF.

This clone was counted a single time. The CDR3 reads CASSTRLQTNQPQHF. CDR3 bases: TGTGCCAGCAGTACACGCCTCCAAACGAATCAGCCCCAGCATTTT. V gene TRBV2 combines with J gene TRBJ1-5; the D is unclear. CDR3 length: 15 residues. Germline V gene lookup returns CDR1 SNHLY and CDR2 FYNNEI. V was pared by 5 bases and J by 4 bases, with 15 bases between.

This chain joins TRBV24-1 and TRBJ1-2; no firm D call. The CDR3 spans 13 residues. The germline CDR1 and CDR2 sequences are KGHDR and SFDVKD. V lost 4 bases, J lost 5 bases, and 10 bases lay in between. CDR3 amino acids: CATSELTGYGYTF. CDR3 nucleotides: TGTGCCACCAGTGAGCTGACCGGGTATGGCTACACCTTC.

The chain couples TRBV10-3 to TRBJ2-7; TRBD2 agrees at 7 bases. CDR1 is ENHRY and CDR2 is SYGVKD in the germline V gene. The CDR3 extends over 18 amino acids. Trimming took 5 bases from V and 6 from J; bases not matched to a gene: 22. This chain's CDR3 is CAISPRGGPSVEGFEQYF. CDR3 sequence (DNA): TGTGCCATCAGTCCCCGGGGAGGGCCTAGCGTAGAGGGATTCGAGCAGTACTTC.